Below are 20 T cell receptor beta chains sequenced from a single sample in a study of neoadjuvant nivolumab and ipilimumab in lung cancer. Sequencing used immunoSEQ multiplex PCR; TCRdb keeps in-frame clones, though not all of them. This sample has 20,000 to 25,000 clones, with under 90% found just once. The sequencing here drew on peripheral blood, taken before neoadjuvant nivolumab, alone or with ipilimumab. All receptors come from an adult with non-small cell lung cancer.

The V call is TRBV7-2, the J call TRBJ2-1, with 12 bases that match TRBD2. The germline gives CDR1 SGHTA, CDR2 FQGNSA. The length of the CDR3 is 14 residues. J lost 5 bases, V lost 5 bases, and 1 base had no gene match. CDR3 sequence (DNA): TGTGCCAGCAGCCGGACTAGCGGGAACAATGAGCAGTTCTTC. As protein: CASSRTSGNNEQFF.

The chain combines TRBV9 with TRBJ2-3, with no clear D. In germline, CDR1 is SGDLS, CDR2 YYNGEE. The CDR3 is 14 residues long. Trimming left V 0 bases short and J 2 bases short, with 7 bases between. The chain's CDR3 is CASSVEDLTDTQYF. CDR3 sequence (DNA): TGTGCCAGCAGCGTAGAAGACCTCACAGATACGCAGTATTTT.

This clone was seen a few times. CDR3 DNA sequence: TGTGCCAGCTCACCAGCAGGGATGACGGCTGAAGCTTTCTTT. Its translation is CASSPAGMTAEAFF. The gene calls are TRBV18 and TRBJ1-1, with D possibly being TRBD1 (5 bases). The germline V and J ends were trimmed by 2 bases and 6 bases, with 13 bases remaining between them. Germline CDR1 and CDR2: KGHSH and LQKENI. The CDR3 runs to 14 residues.

Here the CDR3 reads CASSLDSGKLFF. In DNA, the CDR3 is TGTGCCAGCAGCTTAGACTCCGGGAAACTGTTTTTT. This chain joins TRBV11-2 and TRBJ1-4, with D uncertain. CDR3 length equals 12 residues. The V end lost 0 bases, the J end lost 11 bases, and 7 bases lay between the germline ends. Germline V gives CDR1 SGHAT, CDR2 FQNNGV.

This chain links TRBV27 with TRBJ1-2; D is perhaps TRBD1 (5 bases). Per the germline V gene, CDR1 is MNHEY and CDR2 is SMNVEV (reference sequence). This CDR3 comprises 16 residues. V lost 6 bases and J lost 2, with 19 bases in between. Written as DNA, the CDR3 is TGTGCCAGCAGCAAAACCATCGGGGGATTGAACTATGGCTACACCTTC. Encoded protein: CASSKTIGGLNYGYTF.

This chain joins TRBV7-6 and TRBJ2-1; D is ambiguous. CDR1 and CDR2 (germline): SGHVS, FNYEAQ. CDR3 length: 12 residues. Between the trimmed V and J ends, which lost 5 bases and 6 bases, there was a span of 8 bases. CDR3 region: CASSAWRNEQFF. The CDR3, as DNA: TGTGCCAGCAGCGCTTGGCGCAATGAGCAGTTCTTC.

The chain uses TRBV9 and TRBJ2-7; D tentatively fits TRBD1 or TRBD2 (7 bases each). Trimming removed 0 bases at V and 7 bases at J, with 17 bases between. This CDR3 is 15 amino acids long. Per germline, CDR1 SGDLS and CDR2 YYNGEE. CDR3 nucleotides: TGTGCCAGCAGCGTAGGGGAGGGGGCAAAAAGGGAGCAGTACTTC. This translates into CASSVGEGAKREQYF.

V usage is TRBV18 and J usage is TRBJ1-1, with D maybe TRBD1 (5 bases). CDR1 and CDR2 from the germline V gene are KGHSH and LQKENI. The V end lost 3 bases, the J end lost 8 bases, and 13 bases lay between the germline ends. The CDR3 loop spans 13 amino acids. The CDR3 protein is CASSPFRDAEAFF. The DNA of the CDR3 is TGTGCCAGCTCACCCTTTAGGGACGCGGAAGCTTTCTTT. Full variable domain (remainder filled in from reference TRBV18 and TRBJ1-1): NAGVMQNPRHLVRRRGQEARLRCSPMKGHSHVYWYRQLPEEGLKFMVYLQKENIIDESGMPKERFSAEFPKEGPSILRIQQVVRGDSAAYFCASSPFRDAEAFFGQGTRLTVV.

This chain links TRBV30 with TRBJ2-1; 9 nucleotides match TRBD2. CDR1 and CDR2 from the germline V gene are GTSNPN and SVGIG (reference sequence). J gave up 12 bases and V 5 bases, and 11 bases lay outside the gene matches. The CDR3 sequence is 13 residues long. CDR3 in DNA: TGTGCCTGGGGGGGTATAGCGGGAGATAGGCAGTTCTTC. Translated: CAWGGIAGDRQFF.

Only one count was recorded for this clone. The chain uses TRBV4-3 and TRBJ2-7; tentative D call: TRBD2 (7 bases). Germline loops: CDR1 LGHNA, CDR2 YSLEER. With 0 bases removed from V and 0 bases from J, the gap between germline ends came to 12 bases. The CDR3 is made up of 16 amino acids. The chain's CDR3 is CASSQDPGEGSYEQYF. The CDR3 DNA reads as TGCGCCAGCAGCCAAGATCCAGGGGAGGGCTCCTACGAGCAGTACTTC.

The chain has TRBV29-1 and TRBJ2-7; 11 nucleotides line up with TRBD2. The CDR3 is 13 residues long. Unmatched junction bases numbered 4, after V lost 6 bases and J lost 3 bases. From germline, CDR1 is SQVTM and CDR2 ANQGSEA. The CDR3 loop reads CSVGTSGIYEQYF. The CDR3 DNA is TGCAGCGTAGGGACTAGCGGAATCTACGAGCAGTACTTC.

The chain carries TRBV10-1 and TRBJ1-1, with D perhaps TRBD1 (5 bases). The CDR3 runs 14 residues. Germline CDR1 WNHNN, CDR2 SYGVQD (reference sequence). V lost 2 bases, J lost 1 base, and 8 bases lay in between. CDR3 sequence (DNA): TGCGCCAGCAGTGAGCGGCAGGGGAACACTGAAGCTTTCTTT. Encoded protein: CASSERQGNTEAFF.

This chain connects TRBV5-1 to TRBJ2-2; the D is unclear. The CDR3 runs to 14 residues. Germline assignment: CDR1 SGHRS and CDR2 YFSETQ. V lost 0 bases and J 3 bases, leaving 6 bases between the germline ends. CDR3: CASSLGLDTGELFF. The CDR3 region has the DNA TGCGCCAGCAGCTTGGGACTTGACACCGGGGAGCTGTTTTTT.

The rearrangement links TRBV5-1 to TRBJ1-1; D might be TRBD1 (5 bases). V shed 1 base and J shed 1 base, with 20 bases lying between them. The germline V gene has CDR1 SGHRS and CDR2 YFSETQ. This CDR3 is built from 18 residues. The CDR3 region is CASSLRLGRRGENTEAFF. DNA for the CDR3: TGCGCCAGCAGCTTGAGACTGGGACGGAGGGGCGAGAACACTGAAGCTTTCTTT.

This clone showed up just a few times. The chain employs TRBV4-2 and TRBJ1-1; no clear D gene. This CDR3 region has 14 residues. Trimming pared 5 bases from V and 1 base from J, leaving 11 bases between. Germline-derived CDR1 and CDR2 are LGHNA and YNFKEQ. The DNA for the CDR3 is TGTGCCAGCAGCTCGAGGAGAGGGAACACTGAAGCTTTCTTT. Its translation is CASSSRRGNTEAFF.

This clone was observed a few times. The rearrangement links TRBV5-4 to TRBJ2-7, with D possibly being TRBD2 (5 bases). Trimming removed 0 bases from V and 2 bases from J, with 9 bases in between. CDR3 length equals 14 residues. Germline V gives CDR1 SGHNT, CDR2 YYREEE (reference sequence). The CDR3 DNA reads as TGTGCCAGCAGCTTGGAGGTCGGGACCTACGAGCAGTACTTC. It codes for CASSLEVGTYEQYF.

The V and J genes are TRBV19 and TRBJ1-5, with 12 bases identical to TRBD1. This CDR3 spans 16 amino acids. Germline lookup yields CDR1 LNHDA and CDR2 SQIVND (reference sequence). J lost 7 bases, V lost 6 bases, and 10 bases had no gene match. DNA for the CDR3: TGTGCCAGTAGCCACCGGGACAGGGGGCTACGACAGCCCCAGCATTTT. Its protein product is CASSHRDRGLRQPQHF.

The CDR3 reads CASSPRGQGGYGYTF. CDR3 nucleotides: TGTGCCAGCAGCCCGAGAGGACAGGGCGGATATGGCTACACCTTC. V is TRBV5-4 and J is TRBJ1-2; 8 bases agree with TRBD1. This CDR3 is built from 15 residues. J gave up 5 bases and V 4 bases, and 10 bases lay outside the gene matches. Germline V gene sequence: CDR1 SGHNT, CDR2 YYREEE (reference sequence).

This chain joins TRBV5-4 and TRBJ2-5, with 9 bases fitting TRBD1. The CDR3 is 14 residues long. CDR1 is SGHNT and CDR2 is YYREEE in the germline V gene (reference sequence). The junction had 8 bases not matched to a gene; V was cut back by 6 bases and J by 5 bases. CDR3 region: CASTKGQGLETQYF. The CDR3 DNA sequence: TGTGCCAGCACCAAGGGACAGGGTTTGGAGACCCAGTACTTC.

This chain connects TRBV29-1 to TRBJ2-7; the D gene could be TRBD1 or TRBD2 (5 bases each). This CDR3 has 13 residues. Germline V CDR1 and CDR2: SQVTM, ANQGSEA. Trimming stripped 3 bases from V and 2 bases from J, with 11 bases between. CDR3 DNA: TGCAGCGTTGACGGGGACGATGCCTACGAGCAGTACTTC. It translates to CSVDGDDAYEQYF.